This TCR beta chain was observed in a study of blood T cell repertoires in COVID-19 (TCRdb year 2020). In terms of the full investigation: Samples covering the acute and convalescent phases of COVID-19 were provided by collaborators in the United States, Italy and Spain. A freely available public database, intended as a resource for researchers studying the immune response to SARS-CoV-2, is where the repertoires were released. Where available, HLA class I and class II types were obtained from metadata supplied by the sample provider rather than from assay-based typing. A de-identified subject ID, COVID-19 status, age in years and sex were almost always included in the sample metadata. The prospective study material was composed of cDNA or gDNA derived from T cells, B-cell-depleted T cells, or PBMCs. Samples were obtained from the ongoing ImmuneRACE study (first 160 participants) and from roughly 1,300 subjects provided by 6 global collaborators. Subjects who had been exposed to COVID-19, were actively infected with it, or had recovered from it provided the deeply sampled blood TCRbeta repertoires that made up the dataset.

This clone was counted between two and nine times. Its specific antigen is unknown. No much larger clone exists at a distance of one base, and base qualities are not known. One collaborating source in Seattle enrolled patients while the patients were actively infected and followed the patients over time throughout the course of disease. Collaborating institutions collected whole blood in K2EDTA tubes following their own protocols. For TCRbeta analysis, collaborators shipped samples as frozen whole blood, isolated PBMCs, or DNA extracted from either of those sample types. The CDR3 runs 17 residues from the cysteine to the phenylalanine. Solely the CDR3 DNA is kept, with 51 bases framed from the first base. Trimmed from V: 2 bases; trimmed from J: 1 base; junction bases lacking a gene match: 9. The germline V gene sets CDR1 to SGHNT and CDR2 to YENEEA. The immunoSEQ Assay, a bias-controlled multiplex PCR, was used to amplify TCRbeta CDR3 regions from genomic DNA. Turning to the authors' computational methods: Nucleated cell counts per sample were estimated from amplification of reference gene primers within the assay. To quantify the absolute abundance of each unique TCRbeta CDR3 rearrangement, sequence reads were collapsed and filtered. For each sample, productive Simpson clonality was calculated as the square root of Simpson's diversity index across productive rearrangements. Drawn from immuneACCESS, this table holds only the in-frame rearrangements with V and J called that TCRdb kept. Clones are partly lost; checked studies trace under half to an unresolved V gene and leave the rest unexplained. The DNA was the basis for D and trimming; V, J and clone size are from that table. In all, the sample holds roughly 220,000 clones, and approximately 85% of those were seen once. Together, the top ten hold 8% to 10% of the sample.

Findings and caveats that apply to the study as a whole: The amount of clinical and demographic metadata varied by source and participant and was provided uncurated.

This receptor chain uses TRBV11-3 and TRBJ1-1; the central 8 bases match TRBD1. Sequences were obtained from peripheral blood. The source is a woman of 80 years or more with COVID-19, enrolled during active disease. The nucleotide sequence reads TGTGCCAGCAGCTTAAGGGGTACTGGGACAGGGAACACTGAAGCTTTCTTT. Translated, it reads CASSLRGTGTGNTEAFF.